These 28 T cell receptor beta chains were all obtained from the same sample, sequenced in a study of quantifying T cell responses using KT2 cells. Study-wide context: TCR alpha and beta constant-region primers primed reverse transcription of RNA.

An oligo carrying a UMI was ligated to the cDNA 3' end. The first PCR ran roughly 4 cycles with an equimolar RC1.1 and RC1.2 beta primer mix. Each CDR3 protein is one row after TCRdb ran MiXCR on the UMI-ligation and nested PCR reads. The profile shows some 43,000 distinct CDR3 sequences, 15% to 20% of them singletons. The specimen sequenced was PBMCs spiked with cells of the T cell clone KT2. The source is a human donor.

Many counts were recorded for this clonotype. The CDR3 reads CASSQDWAYTDTQYF. In nucleotides, the CDR3 is TGTGCCAGCAGCCAAGATTGGGCTTACACAGATACGCAGTATTTT. V gene TRBV14 combines with J gene TRBJ2-3; D remains ambiguous. The CDR3 spans 15 residues. The germline gives CDR1 SGHDN, CDR2 FVKESK. The V end lost 0 bases, the J end lost 2 bases, and 9 bases lay between the germline ends. Combining the CDR3 with reference TRBV14 and TRBJ2-3 gives the whole variable domain EAGVTQFPSHSVIEKGQTVTLRCDPISGHDNLYWYRRVMGKEIKFLLHFVKESKQDESGMPNNRFLAERTGGTYSTLKVQPAELEDSGVYFCASSQDWAYTDTQYFGPGTRLTVL.

The chain joins TRBV21-1 to TRBJ1-4. TRBV21-1 counts as a pseudogene. CDR3 length equals 18 residues. CDR3 nucleotides: TGTGCCAGCAGCAAAGGTCAGCCGCACCTTGCAACTAATGAAAAACTGTTTTTT. Translated, it gives CASSKGQPHLATNEKLFF.

The V and J genes are TRBV5-1 and TRBJ2-1, with 11 bases lining up with TRBD2. Germline values: CDR1 SGHRS, CDR2 YFSETQ. The CDR3 extends over 16 amino acids. V shed 5 bases and J 3 bases; nucleotides not matched to a gene: 7. CDR3 protein: CASRYTSGSSYNEQFF. In nucleotides, the CDR3 is TGCGCCAGCAGATATACTAGCGGGAGTAGCTACAATGAGCAGTTCTTC.

The genes are TRBV14 and TRBJ1-1, with D perhaps matching TRBD1 (5 bases). Germline V lookup: CDR1 SGHDN, CDR2 FVKESK. The CDR3 is 14 amino acids. Trimming took 0 bases from V and 1 from J, leaving 6 bases between them. The CDR3: CASSQDGQNTEAFF. The CDR3 nucleotides are TGTGCCAGCAGCCAAGATGGACAGAACACTGAAGCTTTCTTT.

This clonotype was picked up a small number of times. CDR3 in amino acids: CASSESSGDFTDTQYF. In DNA form, the CDR3 reads TGTGCCAGCAGTGAATCCAGCGGGGACTTCACAGATACGCAGTATTTT. The rearrangement uses TRBV2 and TRBJ2-3, with 7 bases aligning to TRBD2. The germline gives CDR1 SNHLY, CDR2 FYNNEI. The CDR3 runs 16 residues. Unmatched junction bases numbered 7, after V lost 2 bases and J lost 2 bases. The variable domain in full, with the rest retrieved from reference TRBV2 and TRBJ2-3, is EPEVTQTPSHQVTQMGQEVILRCVPISNHLYFYWYRQILGQKVEFLVSFYNNEISEKSEIFDDQFSVERPDGSNFTLKIRSTKLEDSAMYFCASSESSGDFTDTQYFGPGTRLTVL.

The chain couples TRBV7-9 to TRBJ1-2; 7 bases match TRBD1. There are 14 residues in the CDR3. With 1 base clipped from V and 4 bases from J, the junction kept 3 bases outside the gene matches. Per the germline V gene, CDR1 is SEHNR and CDR2 is FQNEAQ (reference sequence). The CDR3 loop reads CASSLGQGGYGYTF. The CDR3 DNA sequence: TGTGCCAGCAGCTTAGGACAGGGCGGCTATGGCTACACCTTC.

The chain has TRBV5-6 and TRBJ2-3, with D tentatively TRBD2 (6 bases). The V gene's germline CDR1 is SGHDT and CDR2 YYEEEE. The CDR3 consists of 18 residues. Trimming took 2 bases from V and 6 from J, leaving 25 bases between them. CDR3 sequence: CASSFRNLWAGGVDTQYF. In DNA, the CDR3 is TGTGCCAGCAGCTTTAGGAATCTCTGGGCCGGAGGGGTTGATACGCAGTATTTT.

The chain links TRBV24-1 to TRBJ2-1; 12 nucleotides align to TRBD2. Germline trimming cut 6 bases from V and 8 bases from J; bases unmatched to any gene: 13. Germline loops: CDR1 KGHDR, CDR2 SFDVKD. The CDR3 consists of 17 residues. The DNA for the CDR3 is TGTGCCACCAGTAGCTCCCTGACTAGCGGGAGTTTCGATGAGCAGTTCTTC. The encoded protein is CATSSSLTSGSFDEQFF.

The chain couples TRBV5-5 to TRBJ2-5; weak D call: TRBD1 (6 bases). V was cut by 2 bases and J by 4 bases, with 15 bases left in between. This CDR3 has 15 residues. Germline CDR1 and CDR2: SGHKS and YYEKEE (reference sequence). The CDR3 DNA is TGTGCCAGCAGCTTTTCTGGACAGTGGGGAGAGACCCAGTACTTC. As protein: CASSFSGQWGETQYF.

This clonotype was observed many times. As DNA, the CDR3 is TGTGCCAGCAGCCTAAGATCGGGGTACCTTCACACTGGGGCCAACGTCCTGACTTTC. Translation: CASSLRSGYLHTGANVLTF. The rearrangement uses TRBV4-2 and TRBJ2-6, with D possibly matching TRBD2 (5 bases). The CDR3 covers 19 residues. CDR1 and CDR2 from the germline V gene are LGHNA and YNFKEQ. V dropped 4 bases and J dropped 2 bases, with 21 bases sitting between them.

This clonotype was seen a handful of times. The chain recombines TRBV6-2 or TRBV6-3 with TRBJ2-3; unclear D gene. The ends were cut back, 0 bases at V and 3 bases at J, with 7 bases in the middle. Germline lookup yields CDR1 MNHEY and CDR2 SVGEGT. This CDR3 contains 14 residues. This chain's CDR3 is CASSYSTFTDTQYF. In DNA, the CDR3 is TGTGCCAGCAGTTACTCGACCTTTACAGATACGCAGTATTTT.

The J gene is TRBJ2-3, the V gene TRBV12-3 or TRBV12-4; a weak D match, TRBD1 (6 bases). Trimming took 3 bases from V and 2 from J, leaving 9 bases between them. This CDR3 is 14 amino acids long. The CDR3 region is CASSFDRTTDTQYF. The CDR3 coding sequence is TGTGCCAGCAGTTTTGACAGGACCACAGATACGCAGTATTTT.

There are a few counts of this clonotype. The chain is built from TRBV11-2 and TRBJ1-1; D remains ambiguous. V dropped 5 bases and J dropped 5 bases, with 21 bases sitting between them. The CDR3 is 16 amino acids. CDR1 and CDR2 (germline): SGHAT, FQNNGV. The CDR3 region is CASSLGWGRGETEAFF. CDR3 in DNA: TGTGCCAGCAGCCTAGGCTGGGGTAGAGGAGAGACTGAAGCTTTCTTT.

A few counts support this clonotype. The gene calls are TRBV24-1 and TRBJ2-3, with TRBD2 identical over 9 bases. CDR3 length: 17 residues. The J segment lost 2 bases and the V segment lost 0 bases, leaving 5 bases of the junction unmatched. CDR1 is KGHDR, CDR2 SFDVKD, per germline. The CDR3 DNA reads as TGTGCCACCAGTGATTTGGAGACTAGCGGATACACAGATACGCAGTATTTT. It specifies CATSDLETSGYTDTQYF.

The V call is TRBV12-3 or TRBV12-4, the J call TRBJ2-7; 9 nucleotides line up with TRBD1. There are 13 residues in the CDR3. The junction had 9 bases not matched to a gene; V was cut back by 3 bases and J by 12 bases. This CDR3 reads CASSFMHRDRVYF. CDR3 coding DNA: TGTGCCAGCAGTTTCATGCACCGGGACAGGGTGTACTTC.

The rearrangement uses TRBV7-2 and TRBJ1-5, with D unresolved. This CDR3 is built from 15 residues. From germline, CDR1 is SGHTA and CDR2 FQGNSA. Trimming removed 5 bases from V and 0 bases from J, with 11 bases in between. The chain's CDR3 is CASSPGANSNQPQHF. CDR3 DNA: TGTGCCAGCAGCCCTGGCGCGAATAGCAATCAGCCCCAGCATTTT.

The chain recombines TRBV12-3 or TRBV12-4 with TRBJ2-1; D is uncertain. The CDR3 has 16 residues. V was cut by 1 base and J by 2 bases, with 12 bases left in between. The CDR3 DNA reads as TGTGCCAGCAGTTTAGATGCCGTTGGAACCTACAATGAGCAGTTCTTC. Translated: CASSLDAVGTYNEQFF.

V gene TRBV20-1 combines with J gene TRBJ1-2, with D tentatively TRBD1 (6 bases). Per the germline V gene, CDR1 is DFQATT and CDR2 is SNEGSKA (reference sequence). The V and J ends lost 3 bases and 3 bases respectively, with 20 bases between them. CDR3 size: 16 residues. CDR3: CSASLDQGTEDYGYTF. The CDR3 DNA follows: TGCAGTGCTAGCCTTGACCAGGGGACCGAAGACTATGGCTACACCTTC.

The V gene is TRBV12-5, the J gene TRBJ2-1; D is unresolved. CDR1 is LGHNT, CDR2 FRNRAP, per germline. This CDR3 contains 19 residues. Trimming left V 5 bases short and J 0 bases short, with 23 bases between. For the CDR3, the DNA is TGTGCTAGTGGTATCTACGCCCCCCGGACGGTGAGCTCCTACAATGAGCAGTTCTTC. It translates to CASGIYAPRTVSSYNEQFF.

This rearrangement joins TRBV7-9 to TRBJ2-7; no reliable D call. CDR1 is SEHNR and CDR2 is FQNEAQ in the germline V gene (reference sequence). This CDR3 spans 13 amino acids. The V end lost 1 base, the J end lost 3 bases, and 7 bases lay between the germline ends. CDR3 DNA sequence: TGTGCCAGCAGCTTAGGTGTCAACTACGAGCAGTACTTC. Protein sequence: CASSLGVNYEQYF. The full variable domain, rest sourced from reference TRBV7-9 and TRBJ2-7, is DTGVSQNPRHKITKRGQNVTFRCDPISEHNRLYWYRQTLGQGPEFLTYFQNEAQLEKSRLLSDRFSAERPKGSFSTLEIQRTEQGDSAMYLCASSLGVNYEQYFGPGTRLTVT.

This clonotype was recorded at least ten times. V is TRBV12-3 or TRBV12-4 and J is TRBJ1-1; D is unresolved. The V and J ends lost 6 bases and 1 base respectively, with 21 bases between them. The CDR3 spans 17 residues. In DNA form, the CDR3 reads TGTGCCAGCAGGCTATCACCGGGAGAGACAAAGAACACTGAAGCTTTCTTT. Amino acid sequence: CASRLSPGETKNTEAFF.

CDR3 nucleotide sequence: TGTGCCAGCGAGGAGGTGCCGGGACAGACGAGCTCCTATAATTCACCCCTCCACTTT. It is translated as CASEEVPGQTSSYNSPLHF. The V gene is TRBV2, the J gene TRBJ1-6; 7 bases map to TRBD1. With 8 bases clipped from V and 0 bases from J, the junction kept 16 bases outside the gene matches. The germline gives CDR1 SNHLY, CDR2 FYNNEI. The CDR3 covers 19 residues.

V gene TRBV6-5 combines with J gene TRBJ1-4, with D maybe TRBD1 (6 bases). The CDR3 covers 14 residues. The germline V and J ends were trimmed by 2 bases and 6 bases, with 10 bases remaining between them. Germline V gene lookup returns CDR1 MNHEY and CDR2 SVGAGI. Written as DNA, the CDR3 is TGTGCCAGCAGTTACCGGGGGGGCGATGAAAAACTGTTTTTT. The encoded protein is CASSYRGGDEKLFF.

V is TRBV10-3 and J is TRBJ2-1; tentatively, D is TRBD1 or TRBD2 (5 bases each). The CDR3 covers 16 residues. Trimming pared 3 bases from V and 8 bases from J, leaving 20 bases between. Per germline, CDR1 ENHRY and CDR2 SYGVKD. This CDR3 is CAISDEGPGGFDEQFF. The CDR3 nucleotides are TGTGCCATCAGTGATGAGGGGCCCGGTGGTTTCGATGAGCAGTTCTTC.

This clonotype was seen many times. The genes are TRBV7-2 and TRBJ2-3; maybe TRBD1 (6 bases). The CDR3 has 16 residues. Germline V lookup: CDR1 SGHTA, CDR2 FQGNSA. Trimming stripped 6 bases from V and 1 base from J, with 17 bases between. The CDR3 nucleotides are TGTGCCAGCAGGCGGATTATAGGGGGAGGCACAGATACGCAGTATTTT. Its protein is CASRRIIGGGTDTQYF.

The chain recombines TRBV28 with TRBJ2-3, with TRBD2 matching 11 bases. CDR3 length equals 15 residues. Germline V gene sequence: CDR1 MDHEN, CDR2 SYDVKM. V shed 10 bases and J 2 bases; nucleotides not matched to a gene: 8. The CDR3, as DNA: TGTGCCACCGACCCGACTAGCGGGAACACAGATACGCAGTATTTT. Encoded protein: CATDPTSGNTDTQYF. Variable domain in full (rest from reference TRBV28 and TRBJ2-3): DVKVTQSSRYLVKRTGEKVFLECVQDMDHENMFWYRQDPGLGLRLIYFSYDVKMKEKGDIPEGYSVSREKKERFSLILESASTNQTSMYLCATDPTSGNTDTQYFGPGTRLTVL.

The chain couples TRBV2 to TRBJ1-1; D is uncertain. Germline V gives CDR1 SNHLY, CDR2 FYNNEI. The V end was cut by 7 bases, the J end by 1 base, with 7 bases between. The CDR3 sequence is 12 residues long. CDR3 residues: CASISTNTEAFF. The CDR3 DNA is TGTGCCAGCATCTCCACGAACACTGAAGCTTTCTTT.

This clonotype was counted a few times. The chain uses TRBV6-6 and TRBJ2-7; tentatively, D is TRBD2 (6 bases). The CDR3 length is 15 residues. V was cut by 0 bases and J by 0 bases, with 9 bases left in between. Germline assignment: CDR1 MNHNY and CDR2 SVGAGI (reference sequence). The chain's CDR3 is CASSYSGTASYEQYF. The CDR3 DNA follows: TGTGCCAGCAGTTACTCAGGGACTGCCTCCTACGAGCAGTACTTC.